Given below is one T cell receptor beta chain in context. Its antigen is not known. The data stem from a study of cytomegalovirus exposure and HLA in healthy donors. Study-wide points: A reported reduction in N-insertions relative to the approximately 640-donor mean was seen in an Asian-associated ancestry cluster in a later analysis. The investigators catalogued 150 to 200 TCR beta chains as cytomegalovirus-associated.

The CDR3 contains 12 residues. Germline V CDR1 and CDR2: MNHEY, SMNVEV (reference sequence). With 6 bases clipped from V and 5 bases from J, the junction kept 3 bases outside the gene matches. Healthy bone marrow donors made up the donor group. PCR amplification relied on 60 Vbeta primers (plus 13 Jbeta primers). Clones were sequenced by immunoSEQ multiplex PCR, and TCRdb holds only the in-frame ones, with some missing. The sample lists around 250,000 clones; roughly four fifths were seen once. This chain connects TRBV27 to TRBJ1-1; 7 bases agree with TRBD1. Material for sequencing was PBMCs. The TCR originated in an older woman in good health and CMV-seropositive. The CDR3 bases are TGTGCCAGCAGACAGGGGTTGACTGAAGCTTTCTTT. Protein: CASRQGLTEAFF.